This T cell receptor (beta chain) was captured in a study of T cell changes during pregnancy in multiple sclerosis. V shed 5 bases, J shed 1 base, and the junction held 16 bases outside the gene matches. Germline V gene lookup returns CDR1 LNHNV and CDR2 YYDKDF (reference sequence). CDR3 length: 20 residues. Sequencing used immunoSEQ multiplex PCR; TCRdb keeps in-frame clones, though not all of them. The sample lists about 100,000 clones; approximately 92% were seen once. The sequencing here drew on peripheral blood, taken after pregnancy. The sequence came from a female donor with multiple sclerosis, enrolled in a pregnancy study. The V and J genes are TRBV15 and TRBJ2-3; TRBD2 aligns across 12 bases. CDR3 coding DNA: TGTGCCACCAGCGGATCTTCTAGCGGGGGGGCCTGGGGTGGCACAGATACGCAGTATTTT. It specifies CATSGSSSGGAWGGTDTQYF.